This T cell receptor beta chain stems from a study of T cell responses to AZD1222 COVID-19 vaccine. Study-wide findings and caveats: Mapped onto spike, vaccine-associated CD4 TCRs spanned it and were dominant at 160-218 and 743-854. Of the AZD1222 recipients, only 5 to 7 were seropositive at baseline.

V was pared by 10 bases and J by 2 bases, with 6 bases of the junction left unmatched. The CDR3 spans 13 residues. The germline V gene has CDR1 SNHLY and CDR2 FYNNEI. Assay used: immunoSEQ multiplex PCR; TCRdb lists only in-frame clones, some missing. The table shows roughly 150,000 clones, with 88% occurring only once. Worth noting for this clone: What it binds is unknown.

The rearrangement uses TRBV2 and TRBJ2-5; 8 nucleotides match TRBD2. This TCR came from an adult who received the AZD1222 COVID-19 vaccine. The material was peripheral blood, obtained 28 days after the second AZD1222 dose. As DNA, the CDR3 is TGTGCCACTCAGCGGGGGCAACAAGAGACCCAGTACTTC. This codes for CATQRGQQETQYF.